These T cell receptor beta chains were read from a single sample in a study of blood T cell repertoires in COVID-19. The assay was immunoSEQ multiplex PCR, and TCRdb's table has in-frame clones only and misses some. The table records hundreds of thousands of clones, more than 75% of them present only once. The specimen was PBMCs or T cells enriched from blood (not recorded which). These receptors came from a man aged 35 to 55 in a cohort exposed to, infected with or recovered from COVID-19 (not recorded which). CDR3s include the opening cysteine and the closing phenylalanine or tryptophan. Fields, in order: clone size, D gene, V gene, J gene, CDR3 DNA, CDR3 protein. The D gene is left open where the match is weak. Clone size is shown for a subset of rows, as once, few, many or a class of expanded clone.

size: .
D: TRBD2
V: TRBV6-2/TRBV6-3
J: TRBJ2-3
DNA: TGTGCCAGCAGCTCGACCTCGGGAGGAGGCACAGATACGCAGTATTTT
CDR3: CASSSTSGGGTDTQYF

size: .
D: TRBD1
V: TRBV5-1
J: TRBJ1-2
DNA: TGCGCCAGCAACATCGGACAGGGGGCTTATGGCTACACCTTC
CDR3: CASNIGQGAYGYTF

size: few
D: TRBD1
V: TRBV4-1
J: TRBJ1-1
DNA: TGCGCCAGCAGCCAAGATCCTTCAGGGGGCATGAACACTGAAGCTTTCTTT
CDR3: CASSQDPSGGMNTEAFF

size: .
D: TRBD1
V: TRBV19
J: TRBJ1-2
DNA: TGTGCCAGTAGTGAAGTGACAAACAGGGGGCTACATGGCTACACCTTC
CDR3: CASSEVTNRGLHGYTF

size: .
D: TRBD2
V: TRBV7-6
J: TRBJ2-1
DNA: TGTGCCAGCAGACTACTAGCGGGAGGGCCCGATGAGCAGTTCTTC
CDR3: CASRLLAGGPDEQFF

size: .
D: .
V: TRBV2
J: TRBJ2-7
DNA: TGTGCCAGCAGTGGAGGACTTTACTACGAGCAGTACTTC
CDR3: CASSGGLYYEQYF

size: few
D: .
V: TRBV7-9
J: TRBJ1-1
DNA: TGTGCCAGCAGCTTATTATCCGGCACTGAAGCTTTCTTT
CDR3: CASSLLSGTEAFF

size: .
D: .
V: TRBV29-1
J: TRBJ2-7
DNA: TGCAGCGTTGAGGGAGGAGGCTACGAGCAGTACTTC
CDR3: CSVEGGGYEQYF

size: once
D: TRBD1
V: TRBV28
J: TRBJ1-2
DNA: TGTGCCAGCAGTCACGAACTCCAGGGGGCCTATGGCTACACCTTC
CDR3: CASSHELQGAYGYTF

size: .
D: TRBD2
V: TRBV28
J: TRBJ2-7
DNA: TGTGCCAGCAGTACGGGACTAGCGGGAGTTCGCTACGGTGAGCAGTACTTC
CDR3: CASSTGLAGVRYGEQYF

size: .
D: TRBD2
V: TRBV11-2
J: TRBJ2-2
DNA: TGTGCCAGCAGCTTCTCATATAGCGGGAGTAACACCGGGGAGCTGTTTTTT
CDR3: CASSFSYSGSNTGELFF

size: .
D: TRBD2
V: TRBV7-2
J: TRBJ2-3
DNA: TGTGCCAGCAGCCCGTCGACTAGCGGGAGTCATACGCAGTATTTT
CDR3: CASSPSTSGSHTQYF

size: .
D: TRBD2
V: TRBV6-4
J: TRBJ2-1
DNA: TGTGCCAGCAGTGGGACCCTAGCGGGAGGTACCAATGAGCAGTTCTTC
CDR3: CASSGTLAGGTNEQFF

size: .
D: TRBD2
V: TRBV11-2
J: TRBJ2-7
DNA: TGTGCCAGCAGCTCCGGACTAGCGGGAGCGGCCTACGAGCAGTACTTC
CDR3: CASSSGLAGAAYEQYF

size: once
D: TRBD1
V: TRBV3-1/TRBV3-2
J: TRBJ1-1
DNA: TGTGCCAGCAGCCAACAGGGGGGTGAAGCTTTCTTT
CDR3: CASSQQGGEAFF

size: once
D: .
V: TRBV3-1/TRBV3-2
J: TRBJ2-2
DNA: TGTGCCAGCAGCCAACGATTTGGACAGAAGACCGGGGAGCTGTTTTTT
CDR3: CASSQRFGQKTGELFF

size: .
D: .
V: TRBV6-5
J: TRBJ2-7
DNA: TGTGCCAGCAGTACACTCTCGGGACAACTCTACGAGCAGTACTTC
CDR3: CASSTLSGQLYEQYF

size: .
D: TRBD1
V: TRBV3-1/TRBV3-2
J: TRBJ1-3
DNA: TGTGCCAGCAGACCGACAGGGGCTGGAAACACCATATATTTT
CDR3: CASRPTGAGNTIYF

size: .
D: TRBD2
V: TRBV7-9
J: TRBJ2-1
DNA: TGTGCCAGCAGCTTATCACTAGCGGCCGCGGGCGATGAGCAGTTCTTC
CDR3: CASSLSLAAAGDEQFF

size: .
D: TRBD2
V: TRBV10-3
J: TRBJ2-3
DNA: TGTGCCGGGATAGCGACTAGCGGGAGCACAGATACGCAGTATTTT
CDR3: CAGIATSGSTDTQYF

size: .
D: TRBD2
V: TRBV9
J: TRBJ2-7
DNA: TGTGCCAGCAGCGTAGGACTAGCGGGAGTCGGCGAGCAGTACTTC
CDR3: CASSVGLAGVGEQYF

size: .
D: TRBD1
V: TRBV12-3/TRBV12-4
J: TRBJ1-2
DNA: TGTGCCAGCAATTTCGGGACAGGAGGTGGCTACACCTTC
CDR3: CASNFGTGGGYTF

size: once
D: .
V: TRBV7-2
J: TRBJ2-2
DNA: TGTGCCAGCAGCTTAGACAGGTGGACCGGGGAGCTGTTTTTT
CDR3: CASSLDRWTGELFF

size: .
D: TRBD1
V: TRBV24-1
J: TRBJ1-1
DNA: TGTGCCACCAGTGATTTGCAAGGGGGCGAAGCTTTCTTT
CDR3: CATSDLQGGEAFF

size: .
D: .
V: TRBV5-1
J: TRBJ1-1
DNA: TGCGCCAGCAGAACAGGTGTGAACACTGAAGCTTTCTTT
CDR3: CASRTGVNTEAFF

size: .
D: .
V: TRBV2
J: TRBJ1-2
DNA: TGTGCCAGCACGCCAGGGATGGGGTATGGCTACACCTTC
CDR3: CASTPGMGYGYTF

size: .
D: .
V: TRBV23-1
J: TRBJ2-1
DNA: TGCGCCAGCAGTCAATCGGGCGGGATCAATGAGCAGTTCTTC
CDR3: CASSQSGGINEQFF

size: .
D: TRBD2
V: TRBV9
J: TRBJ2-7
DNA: TGTGCCAGCAGCTTAACCGGGACTAGCGTCTACGAGCAGTACTTC
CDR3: CASSLTGTSVYEQYF